This T cell receptor beta chain emerged from a study of shared clonotypes between healthy human individuals. About the research overall: With ages of 18 to 49, the donors were a couple of women and a few men. Three plates were used per donor for CD4 naive, three for CD4 memory, two for CD8 naive and one for CD8 memory. Whole-study results and caveats: Clonotype sharing among donors, it was expected, would be affected by sequencing depth.

The sorted-subset replicate PCRs were given around 0.2 ug DNA, which is roughly 30,000 T cell genomes. The protocol was immunoSEQ multiplex PCR, while the TCRdb copy is restricted to in-frame clones and leaves out a portion. Of roughly 2.5 million clones listed, over 85% were seen once; the top ten hold around 0.14%. In the case of this clone: No antigen is known for it.

The CDR3 runs to 16 residues. CDR1 is SEHNR, CDR2 FQNEAQ, per germline (reference sequence). With 4 bases removed from V and 0 bases from J, the gap between germline ends came to 10 bases. The gene calls are TRBV7-9 and TRBJ2-6, with a weak D call TRBD1 (6 bases). The clonotype originates from a man aged 18 to 30 in good health. The sample comprised naive CD4+ T cells sorted from blood. The sample's subset: CD45RA+ positively selected. CDR3 region: CASSSDRPSGANVLTF. CDR3 bases: TGTGCCAGCAGCTCTGACAGGCCCTCTGGGGCCAACGTCCTGACTTTC.